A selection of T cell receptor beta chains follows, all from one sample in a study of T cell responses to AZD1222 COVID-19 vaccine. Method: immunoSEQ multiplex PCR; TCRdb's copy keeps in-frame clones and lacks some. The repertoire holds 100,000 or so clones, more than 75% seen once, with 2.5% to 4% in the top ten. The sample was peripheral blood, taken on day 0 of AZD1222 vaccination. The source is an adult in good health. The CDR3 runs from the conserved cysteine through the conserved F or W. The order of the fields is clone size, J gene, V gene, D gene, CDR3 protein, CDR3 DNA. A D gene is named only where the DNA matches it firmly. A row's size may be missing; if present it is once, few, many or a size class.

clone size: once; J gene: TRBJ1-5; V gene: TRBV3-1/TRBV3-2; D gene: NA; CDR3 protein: CASSRGDNQPQHF; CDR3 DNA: TGTGCCAGCAGCCGGGGGGACAACCAGCCCCAGCATTTT
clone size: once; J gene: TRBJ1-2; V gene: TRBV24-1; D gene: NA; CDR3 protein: CATSDPSVSYGYTF; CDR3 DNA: TGTGCCACCAGTGACCCGAGCGTTAGCTATGGCTACACCTTC
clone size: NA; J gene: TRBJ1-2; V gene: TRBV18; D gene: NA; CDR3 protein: CASSPRRGEDGYTF; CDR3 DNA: TGTGCCAGCTCACCACGTCGAGGGGAGGATGGCTACACCTTC
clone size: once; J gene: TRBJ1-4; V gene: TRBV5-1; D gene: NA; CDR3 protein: CASSLGATNEKLFF; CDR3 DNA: TGCGCCAGCAGCTTGGGAGCAACTAATGAAAAACTGTTTTTT
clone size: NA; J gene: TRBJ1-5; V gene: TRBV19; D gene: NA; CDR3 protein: CASRDMDQPQHF; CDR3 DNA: TGTGCCAGTAGAGACATGGATCAGCCCCAGCATTTT
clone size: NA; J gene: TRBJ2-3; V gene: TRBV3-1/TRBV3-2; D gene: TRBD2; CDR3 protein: CASSQESGGPTDTQYF; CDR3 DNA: TGTGCCAGCAGCCAAGAAAGCGGGGGGCCCACAGATACGCAGTATTTT
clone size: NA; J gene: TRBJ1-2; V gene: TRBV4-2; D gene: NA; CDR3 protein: CASSQEAGSYGYTF; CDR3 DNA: TGTGCCAGCAGCCAAGAAGCCGGGAGCTATGGCTACACCTTC
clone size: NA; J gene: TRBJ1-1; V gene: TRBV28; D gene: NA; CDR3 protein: CASSSTGTPNTEAFF; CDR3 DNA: TGTGCCAGCAGTTCAACCGGGACTCCGAACACTGAAGCTTTCTTT
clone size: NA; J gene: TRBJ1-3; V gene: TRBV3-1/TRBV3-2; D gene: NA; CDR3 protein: CASSLTGTIYF; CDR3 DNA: TGTGCCAGCAGCCTCACCGGCACCATATATTTT
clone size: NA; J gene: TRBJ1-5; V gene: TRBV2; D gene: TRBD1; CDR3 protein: CASRPRGGGQPQHF; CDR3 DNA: TGTGCCAGCAGGCCCAGGGGGGGCGGGCAGCCCCAGCATTTT
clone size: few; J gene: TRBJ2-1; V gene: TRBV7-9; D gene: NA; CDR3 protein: CASSLQGNEQFF; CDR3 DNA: TGTGCCAGCAGTCTACAGGGAAATGAGCAGTTCTTC
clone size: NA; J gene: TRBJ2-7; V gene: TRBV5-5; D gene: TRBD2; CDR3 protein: CASSLLAGGYEQYF; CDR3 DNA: TGTGCCAGCAGCTTGCTGGCGGGGGGCTACGAGCAGTACTTC
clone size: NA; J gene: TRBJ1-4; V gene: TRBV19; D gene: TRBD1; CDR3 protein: CASSLRGANEKLFF; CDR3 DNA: TGTGCCAGTAGTCTCAGGGGGGCTAATGAAAAACTGTTTTTT
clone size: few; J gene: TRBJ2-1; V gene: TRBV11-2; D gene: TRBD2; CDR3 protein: CASSLAGGYNEQFF; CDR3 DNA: TGTGCCAGCAGCCTCGCGGGGGGCTACAATGAGCAGTTCTTC
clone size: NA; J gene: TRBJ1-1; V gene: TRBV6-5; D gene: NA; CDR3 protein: CASSSWSSNTEAFF; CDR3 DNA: TGTGCCAGCAGTTCCTGGTCCTCGAATACTGAAGCTTTCTTT
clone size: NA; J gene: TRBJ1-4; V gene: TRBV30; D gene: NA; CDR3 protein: CAWSFGPNEKLFF; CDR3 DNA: TGTGCCTGGAGTTTCGGACCTAATGAAAAACTGTTTTTT
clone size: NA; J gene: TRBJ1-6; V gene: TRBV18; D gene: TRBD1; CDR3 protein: CASSPATGTGYNSPLHF; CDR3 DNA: TGTGCCAGCTCTCCCGCAACTGGGACAGGCTATAATTCACCCCTCCACTTT
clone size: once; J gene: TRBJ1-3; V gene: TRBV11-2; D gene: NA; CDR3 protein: CASSSTSGNTIYF; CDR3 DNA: TGTGCCAGCAGCTCCACCAGCGGAAACACCATATATTTT
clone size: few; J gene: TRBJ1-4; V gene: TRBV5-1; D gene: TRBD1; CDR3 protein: CASSDSGTVREKLFF; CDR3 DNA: TGCGCCAGCTCAGACTCCGGGACAGTGAGGGAAAAACTGTTTTTT
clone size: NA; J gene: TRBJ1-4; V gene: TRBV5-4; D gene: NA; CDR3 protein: CASSRGATGNEKLFF; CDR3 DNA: TGTGCCAGCAGCCGAGGGGCGACGGGTAATGAAAAACTGTTTTTT
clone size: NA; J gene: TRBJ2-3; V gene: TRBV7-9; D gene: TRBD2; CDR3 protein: CASIPWTSGGYGDTQYF; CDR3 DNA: TGTGCCAGCATACCCTGGACTAGCGGGGGGTATGGAGATACGCAGTATTTT
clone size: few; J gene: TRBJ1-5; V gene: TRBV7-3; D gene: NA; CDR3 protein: CASSPLSADRGIGNQPQHF; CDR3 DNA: TGTGCCAGCAGCCCGTTAAGTGCGGACAGAGGAATTGGCAATCAGCCCCAGCATTTT
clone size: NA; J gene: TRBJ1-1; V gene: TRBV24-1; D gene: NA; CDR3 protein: CATRKQGNTEAFF; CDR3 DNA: TGTGCCACCAGGAAACAGGGTAACACTGAAGCTTTCTTT
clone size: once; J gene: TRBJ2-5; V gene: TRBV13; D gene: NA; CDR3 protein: CASSSRLNQETQYF; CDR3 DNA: TGTGCCAGCAGCTCGCGACTCAACCAAGAGACCCAGTACTTC
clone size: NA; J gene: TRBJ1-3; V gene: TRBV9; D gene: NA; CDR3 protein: CASSVEGRGAGNTIYF; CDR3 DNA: TGTGCCAGCAGCGTAGAAGGGAGAGGGGCTGGAAACACCATATATTTT
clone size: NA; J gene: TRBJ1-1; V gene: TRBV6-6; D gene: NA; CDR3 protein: CASRGLTNTEAFF; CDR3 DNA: TGTGCCAGCAGGGGGCTAACGAACACTGAAGCTTTCTTT
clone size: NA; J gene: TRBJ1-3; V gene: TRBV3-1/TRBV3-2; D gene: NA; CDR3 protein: CASSDPGSSGNTIYF; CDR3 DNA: TGTGCCAGCAGCGACCCAGGTTCCTCTGGAAACACCATATATTTT
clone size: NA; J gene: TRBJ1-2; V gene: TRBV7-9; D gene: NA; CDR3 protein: CASSPFGQVRDGYTF; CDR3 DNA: TGTGCCAGCAGCCCGTTCGGACAAGTCAGGGATGGCTACACCTTC
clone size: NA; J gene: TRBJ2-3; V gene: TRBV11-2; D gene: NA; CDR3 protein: CASSLEQGSTQYF; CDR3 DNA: TGTGCCAGCAGCTTAGAGCAGGGTAGTACGCAGTATTTT
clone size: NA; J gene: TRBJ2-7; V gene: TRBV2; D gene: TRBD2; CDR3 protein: CASSVLGLSYEQYF; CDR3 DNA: TGTGCCAGCAGTGTTCTGGGACTAAGCTACGAGCAGTACTTC
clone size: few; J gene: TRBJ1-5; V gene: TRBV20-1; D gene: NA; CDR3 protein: CSASLTVRQPQHF; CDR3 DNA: TGCAGTGCTAGTTTGACAGTCAGGCAGCCCCAGCATTTT
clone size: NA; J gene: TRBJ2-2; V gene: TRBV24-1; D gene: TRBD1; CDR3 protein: CATSVTLQGWDTGELFF; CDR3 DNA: TGTGCCACCAGTGTCACCCTACAGGGGTGGGACACCGGGGAGCTGTTTTTT
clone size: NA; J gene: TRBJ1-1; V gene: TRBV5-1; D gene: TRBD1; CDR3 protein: CASSLEGTGNTEAFF; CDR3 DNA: TGCGCCAGCAGCTTGGAGGGGACAGGGAACACTGAAGCTTTCTTT
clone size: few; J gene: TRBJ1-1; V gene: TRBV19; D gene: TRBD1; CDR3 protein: CASREGQMNTEAFF; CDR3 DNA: TGTGCCAGTAGGGAGGGACAGATGAACACTGAAGCTTTCTTT
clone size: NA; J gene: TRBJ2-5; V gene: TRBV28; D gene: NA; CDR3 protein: CASSSGGALETQYF; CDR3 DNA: TGTGCCAGCAGTTCTGGGGGGGCGCTGGAGACCCAGTACTTC
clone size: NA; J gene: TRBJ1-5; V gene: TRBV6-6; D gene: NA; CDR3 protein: CASSYSDRNNQPQHF; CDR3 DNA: TGTGCCAGCAGTTACTCTGACAGGAACAATCAGCCCCAGCATTTT
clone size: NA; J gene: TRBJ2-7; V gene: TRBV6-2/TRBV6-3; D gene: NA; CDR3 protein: CASSYDTGTYEQYF; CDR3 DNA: TGTGCCAGCAGTTACGACACAGGGACCTACGAGCAGTACTTC
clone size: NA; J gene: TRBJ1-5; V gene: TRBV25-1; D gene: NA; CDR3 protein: CASRDGDQPQHF; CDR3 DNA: TGTGCCAGCAGGGATGGGGATCAGCCCCAGCATTTT
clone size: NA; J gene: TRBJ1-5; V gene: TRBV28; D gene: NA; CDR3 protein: CASSLGPNGGQPQHF; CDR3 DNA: TGTGCCAGCAGTCTCGGACCCAATGGTGGTCAGCCCCAGCATTTT
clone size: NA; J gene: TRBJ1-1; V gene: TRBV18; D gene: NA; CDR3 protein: CASSAIGTNTEAFF; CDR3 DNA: TGTGCCAGCTCGGCGATCGGGACGAACACTGAAGCTTTCTTT
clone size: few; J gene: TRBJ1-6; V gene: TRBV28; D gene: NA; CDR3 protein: CASSLGPLRSPLHF; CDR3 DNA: TGTGCCAGCAGTTTGGGGCCGCTGAGGTCACCCCTCCACTTT
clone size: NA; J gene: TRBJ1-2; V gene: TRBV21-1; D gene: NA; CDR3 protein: CASSKGQTVNYGYTF; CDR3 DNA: TGTGCCAGCAGCAAAGGTCAGACAGTTAACTATGGCTACACCTTC
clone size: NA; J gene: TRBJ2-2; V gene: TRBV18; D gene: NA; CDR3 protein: CASSLTTRKTGGELFF; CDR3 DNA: TGTGCCAGCTCACTAACGACCAGGAAAACAGGCGGGGAGCTGTTTTTT
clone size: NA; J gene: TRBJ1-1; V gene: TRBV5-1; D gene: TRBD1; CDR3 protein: CASSYTTGGVYTEAFF; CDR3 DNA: TGCGCCAGCAGCTATACGACAGGGGGTGTGTACACTGAAGCTTTCTTT
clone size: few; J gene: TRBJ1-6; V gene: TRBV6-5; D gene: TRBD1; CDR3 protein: CASSLLTGGNSPLHF; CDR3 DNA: TGTGCCAGCAGTCTGTTGACAGGGGGAAATTCACCCCTCCACTTT
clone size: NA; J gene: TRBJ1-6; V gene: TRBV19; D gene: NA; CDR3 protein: CASSIDFSHSPLHF; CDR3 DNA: TGTGCCAGTAGTATAGACTTTTCCCATTCACCCCTCCACTTT
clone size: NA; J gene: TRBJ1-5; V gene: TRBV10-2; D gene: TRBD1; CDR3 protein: CASREGQGGFQPQHF; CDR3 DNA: TGCGCCAGCAGGGAGGGACAGGGGGGCTTTCAGCCCCAGCATTTT
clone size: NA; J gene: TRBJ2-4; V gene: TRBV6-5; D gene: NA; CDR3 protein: CASSYSAATDIQYF; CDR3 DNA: TGTGCCAGCAGTTACAGTGCTGCAACGGACATTCAGTACTTC
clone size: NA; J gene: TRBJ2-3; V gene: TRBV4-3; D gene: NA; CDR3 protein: CASSQGASMSTDTQYF; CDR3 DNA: TGCGCCAGCAGCCAAGGAGCATCCATGAGCACAGATACGCAGTATTTT
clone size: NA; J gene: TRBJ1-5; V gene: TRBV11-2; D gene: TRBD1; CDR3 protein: CASSSDRANQPQHF; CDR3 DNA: TGTGCCAGCAGCTCGGACAGGGCAAATCAGCCCCAGCATTTT
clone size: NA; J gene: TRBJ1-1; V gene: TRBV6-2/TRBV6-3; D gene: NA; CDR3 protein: CASSSHNGASTEAFF; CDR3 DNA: TGTGCCAGCAGCTCTCATAATGGGGCGTCGACTGAAGCTTTCTTT